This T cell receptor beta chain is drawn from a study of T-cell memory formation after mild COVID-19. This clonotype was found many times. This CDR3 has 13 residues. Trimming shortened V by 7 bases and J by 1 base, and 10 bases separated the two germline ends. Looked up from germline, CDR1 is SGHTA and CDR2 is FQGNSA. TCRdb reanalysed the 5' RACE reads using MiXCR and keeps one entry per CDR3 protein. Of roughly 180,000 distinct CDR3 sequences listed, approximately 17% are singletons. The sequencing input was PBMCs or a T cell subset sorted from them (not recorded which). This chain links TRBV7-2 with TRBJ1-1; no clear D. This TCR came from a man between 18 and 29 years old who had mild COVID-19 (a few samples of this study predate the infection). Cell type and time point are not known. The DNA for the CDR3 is TGTGCCAGCACCCCCCAACAGAACACTGAAGCTTTCTTT. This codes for CASTPQQNTEAFF.